The clone carrying this T cell receptor (beta chain) occurred many times. What it recognizes is unknown. Each CDR3 protein is one row after TCRdb ran MiXCR on the reads. The table lists hundreds of thousands of distinct CDR3 sequences, approximately 32% of them singletons, with 12% in the top ten. J was trimmed by 9 bases and V by 2 bases; bases with no gene match: 8. This CDR3 contains 15 residues. Germline V gene data show CDR1 as SGHVS and CDR2 as FNYEAQ. The entry originates in a study of T cell repertoires in cytomegalovirus infection. Study as a whole: In the study, CMV epitopes included recently identified HLA-C-restricted and well-studied HLA-B-restricted ones. Public signatures in TCR beta pointed to CMV infection and matching HLA type.

Study-level points and caveats: Predominance within the ex vivo response was attributable to HLA-C-restricted CMV-specific TCR beta clonotypes.

The TCR was taken from a human donor in good health (CMV status not recorded). Some clones in this sample may be carry-over from other donors' samples. The sample consisted of cultured CD8+ T cells from PBMCs, taken from culture after CMV antigen stimulation. V is TRBV7-6 and J is TRBJ2-1, with TRBD2 identical over 9 bases. CDR3 nucleotide sequence: TGTGCCAGCAGCTTATTCGGCGGGGGGGCGGGTGAGCAGTTCTTC. It is translated as CASSLFGGGAGEQFF.